The rows below give T cell receptor beta chains drawn from one sample of a study of spatial heterogeneity in lung cancer. TCRdb itself ran the 5' RACE reads through MiXCR, one entry per CDR3 protein. Of about 35,000 distinct CDR3 sequences detected, approximately 3.1% appear once; the ten largest clones hold roughly 40%. The sequenced sample was normal lung tissue next to the tumor, obtained at surgery. These receptors all come from a male donor with early-stage non-small cell lung cancer. The CDR3 runs from the conserved cysteine through the conserved F or W. The D gene is left open where the match is weak. Expanded clones are given a class, and other clones once, few, many or no size at all.

abundance: few
v_gene: TRBV4-1
d_gene: TRBD1
j_gene: TRBJ2-7
CDR3aa: CASSHGTGTYEQYF
CDR3nt: TGCGCCAGCAGCCATGGGACAGGGACCTACGAGCAGTACTTC

abundance: many
v_gene: TRBV18
d_gene: TRBD2
j_gene: TRBJ2-1
CDR3aa: CASSLTSGASYNEQFF
CDR3nt: TGTGCCAGCTCGCTAACTAGCGGGGCCTCCTACAATGAGCAGTTCTTC

abundance: many
v_gene: TRBV5-1
d_gene: -
j_gene: TRBJ1-4
CDR3aa: CASSLSGGSEKLFF
CDR3nt: TGCGCCAGCAGCTTGTCGGGGGGGTCCGAAAAACTGTTTTTT

abundance: many
v_gene: TRBV14
d_gene: -
j_gene: TRBJ2-3
CDR3aa: CASSQAVGFGDTQYF
CDR3nt: TGTGCCAGCAGCCAAGCAGTGGGCTTTGGGGATACGCAGTATTTT

abundance: many
v_gene: TRBV28
d_gene: -
j_gene: TRBJ1-6
CDR3aa: CASRYTNSPLHF
CDR3nt: TGTGCCAGCAGGTACACCAATTCACCCCTCCACTTT

abundance: few
v_gene: TRBV30
d_gene: -
j_gene: TRBJ2-6
CDR3aa: CAWGSYSGANVLTF
CDR3nt: TGTGCCTGGGGTTCATACTCTGGGGCCAACGTCCTGACTTTC

abundance: many
v_gene: TRBV28
d_gene: TRBD1
j_gene: TRBJ1-2
CDR3aa: CAITQGDYGYTF
CDR3nt: TGTGCCATCACCCAGGGGGACTATGGCTACACCTTC

abundance: many
v_gene: TRBV29-1
d_gene: -
j_gene: TRBJ1-2
CDR3aa: CSVEGPQDKINGYTF
CDR3nt: TGCAGCGTTGAAGGTCCACAGGACAAGATTAATGGCTACACCTTC

abundance: many
v_gene: TRBV2
d_gene: -
j_gene: TRBJ2-3
CDR3aa: CASSADRTDTQYF
CDR3nt: TGTGCCAGCAGTGCGGACAGAACAGATACGCAGTATTTT

abundance: -
v_gene: TRBV20-1
d_gene: -
j_gene: TRBJ2-7
CDR3aa: CSAPNRRVYEQYF
CDR3nt: TGCAGTGCTCCAAACAGGAGAGTCTACGAGCAGTACTTC

abundance: many
v_gene: TRBV20-1
d_gene: -
j_gene: TRBJ2-3
CDR3aa: CSARDVPIGSTDTQYF
CDR3nt: TGCAGTGCTAGAGATGTCCCAATAGGAAGCACAGATACGCAGTATTTT

abundance: many
v_gene: TRBV20-1
d_gene: TRBD2
j_gene: TRBJ2-2
CDR3aa: CSAKGTSGHWGTGELFF
CDR3nt: TGCAGTGCTAAAGGGACTAGCGGGCATTGGGGGACCGGGGAGCTGTTTTTT

abundance: many
v_gene: TRBV28
d_gene: TRBD2
j_gene: TRBJ2-7
CDR3aa: CASSLGLAESSYEQYF
CDR3nt: TGTGCCAGCAGTTTAGGCCTAGCGGAAAGCTCCTACGAGCAGTACTTC

abundance: many
v_gene: TRBV7-8
d_gene: -
j_gene: TRBJ2-3
CDR3aa: CASSFTASDTQYF
CDR3nt: TGTGCCAGCAGCTTCACGGCCTCAGATACGCAGTATTTT

abundance: many
v_gene: TRBV24-1
d_gene: -
j_gene: TRBJ1-5
CDR3aa: CATSAARRADNQPQHF
CDR3nt: TGTGCCACCAGTGCCGCCAGGCGGGCGGACAATCAGCCCCAGCATTTT

abundance: many
v_gene: TRBV7-3
d_gene: -
j_gene: TRBJ2-5
CDR3aa: CASSLTNQETQYF
CDR3nt: TGTGCCAGCAGCTTAACCAACCAAGAGACCCAGTACTTC

abundance: many
v_gene: TRBV12-3/TRBV12-4
d_gene: TRBD1
j_gene: TRBJ1-3
CDR3aa: CASSPDQGASGNTIYF
CDR3nt: TGTGCCAGCAGTCCTGACCAGGGGGCGTCTGGAAACACCATATATTTT

abundance: many
v_gene: TRBV2
d_gene: -
j_gene: TRBJ2-1
CDR3aa: CASSYDRYADNEQFF
CDR3nt: TGTGCCAGCAGTTATGACAGGTACGCCGACAATGAGCAGTTCTTC

abundance: many
v_gene: TRBV20-1
d_gene: TRBD1
j_gene: TRBJ2-7
CDR3aa: CSAQSTQGALGEQYF
CDR3nt: TGCAGTGCCCAGAGTACACAGGGGGCGCTTGGCGAGCAGTACTTC

abundance: many
v_gene: TRBV28
d_gene: -
j_gene: TRBJ1-2
CDR3aa: CASSAPGRGDFYTF
CDR3nt: TGTGCCAGCAGTGCCCCGGGCAGGGGAGACTTCTACACCTTC

abundance: many
v_gene: TRBV7-9
d_gene: -
j_gene: TRBJ2-2
CDR3aa: CASSDPLRGGGLFF
CDR3nt: TGTGCCAGCAGCGATCCCTTACGGGGCGGCGGGCTGTTTTTT

abundance: few
v_gene: TRBV5-8
d_gene: TRBD1
j_gene: TRBJ2-5
CDR3aa: CASSVGTVGPETQYF
CDR3nt: TGTGCCAGCAGCGTAGGGACAGTCGGTCCAGAGACCCAGTACTTC

abundance: many
v_gene: TRBV11-2
d_gene: -
j_gene: TRBJ1-2
CDR3aa: CASSLETTGRGYTF
CDR3nt: TGTGCCAGCAGCTTAGAAACCACGGGAAGGGGCTACACCTTC

abundance: many
v_gene: TRBV18
d_gene: TRBD1
j_gene: TRBJ2-2
CDR3aa: CASSTTGGSNTGELFF
CDR3nt: TGTGCCAGCTCAACCACAGGGGGCTCTAACACCGGGGAGCTGTTTTTT

abundance: many
v_gene: TRBV29-1
d_gene: TRBD2
j_gene: TRBJ2-2
CDR3aa: CSVAGLAGGANTGELFF
CDR3nt: TGCAGCGTTGCGGGGCTAGCGGGGGGAGCGAACACCGGGGAGCTGTTTTTT

abundance: many
v_gene: TRBV28
d_gene: -
j_gene: TRBJ2-5
CDR3aa: CASSWGGQETQYF
CDR3nt: TGTGCCAGCAGTTGGGGTGGCCAAGAGACCCAGTACTTC

abundance: -
v_gene: TRBV13
d_gene: TRBD1
j_gene: TRBJ2-2
CDR3aa: CASSLDRADTGELFF
CDR3nt: TGTGCCAGCAGCTTGGACAGGGCGGACACCGGGGAGCTGTTTTTT

abundance: few
v_gene: TRBV3-1
d_gene: -
j_gene: TRBJ1-4
CDR3aa: CASSRKPSGGEKLFF
CDR3nt: TGTGCCAGCAGCCGAAAGCCCTCCGGTGGTGAAAAACTGTTTTTT

abundance: many
v_gene: TRBV21-1
d_gene: -
j_gene: TRBJ1-6
CDR3aa: CASSKAPSPGGRYSPLHF
CDR3nt: TGTGCCAGCAGCAAAGCCCCCTCCCCCGGGGGTAGGTATTCACCCCTCCACTTT

abundance: many
v_gene: TRBV7-2
d_gene: -
j_gene: TRBJ1-2
CDR3aa: CASSLGPRGGDGYTF
CDR3nt: TGTGCCAGCAGCTTGGGGCCGAGGGGTGGGGATGGCTACACCTTC

abundance: many
v_gene: TRBV10-3
d_gene: TRBD2
j_gene: TRBJ2-7
CDR3aa: CAISDHRAGGEQYF
CDR3nt: TGTGCCATCAGTGATCATCGAGCGGGGGGCGAGCAGTACTTC

abundance: many
v_gene: TRBV12-3/TRBV12-4
d_gene: -
j_gene: TRBJ2-5
CDR3aa: CASSLRQGETQYF
CDR3nt: TGTGCCAGCAGTTTGAGGCAGGGAGAGACCCAGTACTTC